This is a list of T cell receptor beta chains from one sample in a study of radiation and T cells in renal cell carcinoma. Assay: immunoSEQ multiplex PCR; the TCRdb copy retains only in-frame clones and omits some. The table records about 26,000 clones, 81% of them present only once. Material: blood, obtained from a patient whose treatment included radiotherapy and nephrectomy. These receptors originate from a man between 60 and 75 years old with renal cell carcinoma. Both conserved end residues are part of each CDR3. A D gene is named only where the DNA matches it firmly. Clone size, where shown, is once, few, many, or a class for clones that have expanded.

>NA|once|TRBV7-9|TRBJ1-1
CASSRIGMYTEAFF
TGTGCCAGCAGCCGAATCGGGATGTACACTGAAGCTTTCTTT
>TRBD2|once|TRBV5-1|TRBJ2-1
CASSLTSGISYNEQFF
TGCGCCAGCAGCTTGACTAGCGGGATATCCTACAATGAGCAGTTCTTC
>NA|once|TRBV19|TRBJ2-5
CASSRREGDQETQYF
TGTGCCAGTTCCCGGCGTGAGGGGGACCAAGAGACCCAGTACTTC
>NA|NA|TRBV5-1|TRBJ1-2
CASSSLGLIYGYTF
TGCGCCAGCAGCTCCCTCGGTTTGATCTATGGCTACACCTTC
>NA|NA|TRBV5-1|TRBJ2-7
CASRPLEVSSYEQYF
TGCGCCAGCAGACCCCTAGAGGTAAGCTCCTACGAGCAGTACTTC
>TRBD2|NA|TRBV12-5|TRBJ2-1
CASGQLAGVRSQFF
TGTGCTAGTGGCCAACTAGCGGGAGTAAGATCCCAGTTCTTC
>NA|NA|TRBV21-1|TRBJ2-3
CASSNHAFQGTDTQYF
TGTGCCAGCAGCAACCACGCATTCCAGGGTACAGATACGCAGTATTTT
>NA|few|TRBV20-1|TRBJ1-2
CSALINYGYTF
TGCAGTGCCTTAATAAACTATGGCTACACCTTC
>TRBD2|many|TRBV19|TRBJ2-3
CASSIGLAADTQYF
TGTGCCAGTAGTATAGGACTAGCTGCAGATACGCAGTATTTT
>NA|NA|TRBV19|TRBJ1-1
CASTSWEGSEAFF
TGTGCCAGTACTTCTTGGGAGGGGTCTGAAGCTTTCTTT
>NA|NA|TRBV6-5|TRBJ1-1
CASSRTRLGTEAFF
TGTGCCAGCAGCCGGACAAGACTAGGGACTGAAGCTTTCTTT
>NA|NA|TRBV6-5|TRBJ2-7
CASSYQGYEQYF
TGTGCCAGCAGTTACCAAGGCTACGAGCAGTACTTC
>TRBD1|NA|TRBV29-1|TRBJ2-7
CSGAGGDSYEQYF
TGCAGCGGCGCAGGGGGCGATTCCTACGAGCAGTACTTC